The 3 T cell receptor beta chains listed next were all sequenced from one sample in a study of blood T cell repertoires in COVID-19. The protocol was immunoSEQ multiplex PCR, while the TCRdb copy is restricted to in-frame clones and leaves out a portion. The profile shows 20,000 to 30,000 clones, 92% of them singletons. Sequenced material: peripheral blood. These receptors originate from a human donor in a cohort sampled during active COVID-19.

The CDR3, as DNA: TGTGCCAGCAGTTTCCGTGCTCGAGGGCCCCAGCATTTT. Protein sequence: CASSFRARGPQHF. This chain joins TRBV12-3 or TRBV12-4 and TRBJ1-5, with no clear D. CDR3 length: 13 residues. V was trimmed by 3 bases and J by 9 bases, leaving 12 bases between them.

CDR3 protein: CASSLGQGADTQYF. In nucleotides, the CDR3 is TGCGCCAGCAGCTTGGGGCAGGGTGCAGATACGCAGTATTTT. The chain carries TRBV5-1 and TRBJ2-3; perhaps TRBD1 as D (5 bases). Trimming removed 0 bases at V and 4 bases at J, with 9 bases between. Germline-derived CDR1 and CDR2 are SGHRS and YFSETQ. This CDR3 has 14 residues.

The chain is built from TRBV5-1 and TRBJ2-1, with D perhaps TRBD2 (6 bases). Germline V gives CDR1 SGHRS, CDR2 YFSETQ. V lost 4 bases and J 8 bases, leaving 7 bases between the germline ends. CDR3 size: 11 residues. For the CDR3, the DNA is TGCGCCAGCAGCGCGGGGCATGAGCAGTTCTTC. This gives the protein CASSAGHEQFF.